Shown below are 23 T cell receptor beta chains from a single sample sequenced in a study of T cell changes during pregnancy in multiple sclerosis (dated by TCRdb to the late 2010s). Libraries came from the immunoSEQ multiplex PCR assay. TCRdb took over this immuneACCESS table, retaining in-frame rearrangements with V and J assigned. Such tables are incomplete; in checked studies, under half of the missing clones stem from an unresolved V gene, and the remainder is unexplained. In all, the sample holds some 81,000 clones, and under 95% of those were seen once. The ten biggest clones cover about 2.5% of the sample. The material sequenced was peripheral blood, taken after pregnancy. These receptors were taken from a female donor in good health, enrolled as a control in a pregnancy study.

The count of this clone is one. The chain carries TRBV19 and TRBJ1-4; possibly TRBD1 for D (5 bases). The CDR3 has 13 amino acids. V was clipped by 10 bases and J by 4 bases, with 13 bases between them. The V gene's germline CDR1 is LNHDA and CDR2 SQIVND (reference sequence). CDR3 loop: CATLGGGNEKLFF. The CDR3 DNA is TGTGCCACCCTCGGGGGTGGTAATGAAAAACTGTTTTTT.

The CDR3 loop is CASTDRSNYGYTF. The CDR3 DNA is TGTGCCAGCACGGACAGGAGCAACTATGGCTACACCTTC. The V call is TRBV6-5, the J call TRBJ1-2; 7 nucleotides line up with TRBD1. The CDR3 consists of 13 residues. Looked up from germline, CDR1 is MNHEY and CDR2 is SVGAGI. J lost 2 bases, V lost 7 bases, and 4 bases had no gene match.

The J gene is TRBJ2-5, the V gene TRBV10-1; the match to TRBD2 covers 12 bases. The ends lost 5 bases at V and 4 bases at J; junction bases unmatched: 5. This CDR3 has 15 amino acids. CDR1 and CDR2 from the germline V gene are WNHNN and SYGVQD (reference sequence). CDR3 region: CASSRTSGVSETQYF. In nucleotides, the CDR3 is TGCGCCAGCAGTCGGACTAGCGGGGTTTCAGAGACCCAGTACTTC.

The rearrangement links TRBV6-1 to TRBJ2-1; 11 bases line up with TRBD2. With V trimmed by 0 bases and J by 7 bases, 8 bases remained unmatched. The CDR3 length is 17 residues. Per germline, CDR1 MNHNS and CDR2 SASEGT. CDR3: CASSEAGLGLAVNEQFF. The CDR3 region has the DNA TGTGCCAGCAGTGAAGCTGGTTTGGGACTAGCGGTTAATGAGCAGTTCTTC.

For this clone: Germline is not matched at one junction end, which may reflect a read error. V is TRBV7-7 and J is TRBJ2-5; 9 bases match TRBD2. The CDR3 is 17 amino acids. The germline V gene encodes CDR1 SSHAT and CDR2 FNYEAQ (reference sequence). CDR3 loop: CASSLAGLSGGQETQYF. DNA of the CDR3: TGTGCTAGCAGCTTAGCAGGTCTTAGCGGGGGACAAGAGACCCAGTACTTC.

This chain uses TRBV18 with TRBJ2-5; the match to TRBD1 covers 10 bases. Per germline, CDR1 KGHSH and CDR2 LQKENI. Unmatched junction bases numbered 1, after V lost 2 bases and J lost 1 base. The CDR3 runs 15 residues. DNA of the CDR3: TGTGCCAGCTCACCAAGGACAGGGGGCCAAGAGACCCAGTACTTC. Translated: CASSPRTGGQETQYF.

This clone appeared a few times. The chain uses TRBV7-3 and TRBJ1-5, with a possible D match to TRBD1 (6 bases). V was pared by 8 bases and J by 10 bases, with 18 bases between. The CDR3 extends over 13 amino acids. Per the germline V gene, CDR1 is SGHTA and CDR2 is FQGTGA. The CDR3 reads CASSRGRGDPQHF. Here the CDR3 DNA reads TGTGCCAGCTCCCGGGGCAGGGGAGATCCCCAGCATTTT.

The chain recombines TRBV18 with TRBJ2-1; 11 bases are a match to TRBD2. Germline trimming cut 4 bases from V and 7 bases from J; bases unmatched to any gene: 6. Germline CDR1 reads KGHSH; CDR2 reads LQKENI. The CDR3 has 15 amino acids. CDR3 protein: CASSLGTSGMNEQFF. The CDR3 DNA follows: TGTGCCAGCTCACTGGGGACTAGCGGTATGAATGAGCAGTTCTTC. The whole variable domain, filled in from reference TRBV18 and TRBJ2-1, reads NAGVMQNPRHLVRRRGQEARLRCSPMKGHSHVYWYRQLPEEGLKFMVYLQKENIIDESGMPKERFSAEFPKEGPSILRIQQVVRGDSAAYFCASSLGTSGMNEQFFGPGTRLTVL.

The rearrangement uses TRBV7-9 and TRBJ2-3, with 11 bases that match TRBD1. This CDR3 region has 16 residues. Germline-derived CDR1 and CDR2 are SEHNR and FQNEAQ (reference sequence). Trimming cost V 2 bases and J 2 bases; bases outside gene matches: 3. The CDR3 region is CASSLWGQGDTDTQYF. The CDR3 coding sequence is TGTGCCAGCAGCTTATGGGGACAGGGGGACACAGATACGCAGTATTTT.

The rearrangement links TRBV7-3 to TRBJ2-3; 10 bases align to TRBD1. Germline CDR1 and CDR2: SGHTA and FQGTGA. The CDR3 totals 14 residues. V lost 5 bases to trimming and J lost 3 bases; unmatched junction nucleotides: 2. DNA for the CDR3: TGTGCCAGCAGCAGGGGACAGGGGACAGATACGCAGTATTTT. Translation: CASSRGQGTDTQYF.

The chain recombines TRBV7-2 with TRBJ2-7, with 9 nucleotides matching TRBD2. Per the germline V gene, CDR1 is SGHTA and CDR2 is FQGNSA. The CDR3 totals 15 residues. With 5 bases clipped from V and 2 bases from J, the junction kept 7 bases outside the gene matches. Here the CDR3 reads CASSPGLAGTYEQYF. DNA for the CDR3: TGTGCCAGCAGCCCTGGCCTAGCGGGGACCTACGAGCAGTACTTC.

This sequence joins TRBV2 and TRBJ2-1; maybe TRBD2 (6 bases). V dropped 6 bases and J dropped 0 bases, with 15 bases sitting between them. This CDR3 contains 16 residues. Germline loops: CDR1 SNHLY, CDR2 FYNNEI. For the CDR3, the DNA is TGTGCCAGCAGCCGGGGCGGAGGGAGCTCCTACAATGAGCAGTTCTTC. Its translation is CASSRGGGSSYNEQFF.

This chain joins TRBV2 and TRBJ2-7, with D unresolved. Germline V gene sequence: CDR1 SNHLY, CDR2 FYNNEI. The CDR3 runs 16 residues. Trimming removed 4 bases from V and 0 bases from J, with 16 bases in between. Here the CDR3 DNA reads TGTGCCAGCAGTGTGATCCCGGCGGCTACCTCCTACGAGCAGTACTTC. Protein: CASSVIPAATSYEQYF. Full variable domain (rest looked up from reference TRBV2 and TRBJ2-7): EPEVTQTPSHQVTQMGQEVILRCVPISNHLYFYWYRQILGQKVEFLVSFYNNEISEKSEIFDDQFSVERPDGSNFTLKIRSTKLEDSAMYFCASSVIPAATSYEQYFGPGTRLTVT.

V usage is TRBV2 and J usage is TRBJ2-5, with 11 bases that match TRBD2. The CDR3 runs to 18 residues. Germline loops: CDR1 SNHLY, CDR2 FYNNEI. Germline trimming cut 3 bases from V and 5 bases from J; bases unmatched to any gene: 14. CDR3 sequence: CASSDPGGEIAGGETQYF. For the CDR3, the DNA is TGTGCCAGCAGTGATCCCGGCGGGGAGATAGCGGGAGGGGAGACCCAGTACTTC. The complete variable domain, with remaining parts taken from reference TRBV2 and TRBJ2-5, reads EPEVTQTPSHQVTQMGQEVILRCVPISNHLYFYWYRQILGQKVEFLVSFYNNEISEKSEIFDDQFSVERPDGSNFTLKIRSTKLEDSAMYFCASSDPGGEIAGGETQYFGPGTRLLVL.

The rearrangement uses TRBV7-9 and TRBJ2-1; TRBD2 aligns across 12 bases. This CDR3 is 16 amino acids long. CDR1 is SEHNR, CDR2 FQNEAQ, per germline (reference sequence). V dropped 5 bases and J dropped 3; count of bases not matched to a gene: 5. CDR3 nucleotides: TGTGCCAGCAGCCCACTAGCGGGGGGCAACTACAATGAGCAGTTCTTC. This sequence encodes CASSPLAGGNYNEQFF.

V and J are TRBV7-6 and TRBJ2-3; D is perhaps TRBD2 (5 bases). CDR3 size: 15 residues. Germline values: CDR1 SGHVS, CDR2 FNYEAQ. V lost 0 bases, J lost 2 bases, and 9 bases lay in between. The CDR3 nucleotides are TGTGCCAGCAGCTTAGCCCCCGGGAACACAGATACGCAGTATTTT. Amino acids: CASSLAPGNTDTQYF.

The rearrangement joins TRBV7-8 to TRBJ2-3, with D uncertain. V lost 5 bases, J lost 0 bases, and 15 bases lay in between. This CDR3 has 16 amino acids. From germline, CDR1 is SGHVS and CDR2 FQNEAQ. CDR3 loop: CASSLRGVSSTDTQYF. CDR3 coding DNA: TGTGCCAGCAGCCTCCGCGGTGTGTCTAGCACAGATACGCAGTATTTT. The complete variable domain, with remaining parts taken from reference TRBV7-8 and TRBJ2-3, reads GAGVSQSPRYKVAKRGQDVALRCDPISGHVSLFWYQQALGQGPEFLTYFQNEAQLDKSGLPSDRFFAERPEGSVSTLKIQRTQQEDSAVYLCASSLRGVSSTDTQYFGPGTRLTVL.

The genes are TRBV11-3 and TRBJ2-7; 9 bases map to TRBD2. The CDR3 covers 14 residues. Germline-derived CDR1 and CDR2 are SGHNT and YENEEA. Losses at the gene ends were 4 bases for V and 1 base for J; bases not matched to a gene: 2. CDR3 in amino acids: CASSYSGGSYEQYF. The CDR3 coding sequence is TGTGCCAGCAGCTATAGCGGGGGATCCTACGAGCAGTACTTC.

The V gene is TRBV28, the J gene TRBJ1-4; 7 bases align to TRBD1. The CDR3 extends over 14 amino acids. CDR1 MDHEN and CDR2 SYDVKM come from the germline V gene. The trim removed 4 bases at V and 8 bases at J, leaving 7 bases unmatched. The CDR3 loop reads CASSSIQGLEKLFF. CDR3 sequence (DNA): TGTGCCAGCAGTTCGATACAGGGGTTAGAAAAACTGTTTTTT.

The chain uses TRBV28 and TRBJ2-5; D uncertain. Trimming removed 4 bases at V and 7 bases at J, with 16 bases between. CDR1 and CDR2 from the germline V gene are MDHEN and SYDVKM. The CDR3 is 14 residues long. CDR3 region: CASSSYSGLWTQYF. The CDR3 coding sequence is TGTGCCAGCAGTTCCTACTCGGGTTTATGGACCCAGTACTTC.

The chain couples TRBV2 to TRBJ2-3, with 8 bases lining up with TRBD2. The ends lost 6 bases at V and 5 bases at J; junction bases unmatched: 10. Germline V gene lookup returns CDR1 SNHLY and CDR2 FYNNEI. The CDR3 runs 15 residues. The CDR3 nucleotides are TGTGCCAGCAGGGGGAGCGGGAGAGGTATAGATACGCAGTATTTT. Protein product: CASRGSGRGIDTQYF.

The CDR3 here is CASTSSGRGYNEQFF. The CDR3 DNA follows: TGTGCCAGCACCTCCAGCGGGAGGGGTTACAATGAGCAGTTCTTC. The rearrangement joins TRBV11-1 to TRBJ2-1, with 10 bases identical to TRBD2. CDR3 length equals 15 residues. V was pared by 7 bases and J by 4 bases, with 7 bases of the junction left unmatched. The V gene's germline CDR1 is SGHAT and CDR2 FQDESV (reference sequence).

In this sample, this clone turned up once. This chain connects TRBV11-2 to TRBJ1-2, with D perhaps matching TRBD1 (5 bases). CDR1 SGHAT and CDR2 FQNNGV come from the germline V gene. Trimming shortened V by 1 base and J by 8 bases, and 8 bases separated the two germline ends. The CDR3 has 12 residues. The CDR3 reads CASSLGGAGYTF. For the CDR3, the DNA is TGTGCCAGCAGCTTAGGTGGGGCCGGCTACACCTTC.